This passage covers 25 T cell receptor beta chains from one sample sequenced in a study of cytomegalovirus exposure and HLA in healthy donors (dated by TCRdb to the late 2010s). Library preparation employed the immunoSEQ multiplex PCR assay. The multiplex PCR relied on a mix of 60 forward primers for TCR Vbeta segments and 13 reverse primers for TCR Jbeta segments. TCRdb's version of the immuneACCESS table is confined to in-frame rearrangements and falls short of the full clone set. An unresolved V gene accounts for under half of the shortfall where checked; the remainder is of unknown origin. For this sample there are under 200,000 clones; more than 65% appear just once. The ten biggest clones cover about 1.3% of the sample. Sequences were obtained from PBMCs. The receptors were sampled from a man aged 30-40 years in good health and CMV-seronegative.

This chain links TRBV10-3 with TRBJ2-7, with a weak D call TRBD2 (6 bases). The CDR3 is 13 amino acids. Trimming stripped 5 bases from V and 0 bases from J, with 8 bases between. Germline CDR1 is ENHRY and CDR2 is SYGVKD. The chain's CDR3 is CAISSGSSYEQYF. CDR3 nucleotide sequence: TGTGCCATCAGTTCCGGGAGCTCCTACGAGCAGTACTTC.

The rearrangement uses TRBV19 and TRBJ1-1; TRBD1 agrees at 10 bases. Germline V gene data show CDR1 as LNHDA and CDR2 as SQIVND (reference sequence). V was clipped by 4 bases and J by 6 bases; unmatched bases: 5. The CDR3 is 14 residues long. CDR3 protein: CASSRQGARPEAFF. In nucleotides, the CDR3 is TGTGCCAGTAGTAGACAGGGGGCGCGTCCTGAAGCTTTCTTT.

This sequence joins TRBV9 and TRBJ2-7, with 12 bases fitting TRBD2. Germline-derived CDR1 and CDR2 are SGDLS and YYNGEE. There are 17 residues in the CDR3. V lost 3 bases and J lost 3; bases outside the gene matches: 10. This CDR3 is CASSAEASGGAGYEQYF. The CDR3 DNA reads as TGTGCCAGCAGCGCCGAAGCTAGCGGGGGGGCGGGCTACGAGCAGTACTTC.

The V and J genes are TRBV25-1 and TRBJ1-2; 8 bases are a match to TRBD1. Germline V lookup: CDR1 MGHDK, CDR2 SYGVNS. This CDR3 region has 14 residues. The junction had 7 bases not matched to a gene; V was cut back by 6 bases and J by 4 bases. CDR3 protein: CASRQTGGTYGYTF. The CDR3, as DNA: TGTGCCAGCAGACAAACAGGGGGAACCTATGGCTACACCTTC.

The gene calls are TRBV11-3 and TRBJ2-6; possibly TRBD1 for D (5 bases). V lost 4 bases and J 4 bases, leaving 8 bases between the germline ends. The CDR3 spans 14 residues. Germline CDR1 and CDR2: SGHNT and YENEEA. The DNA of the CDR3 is TGTGCCAGCAGCTCAGGGAACGGGGCCAACGTCCTGACTTTC. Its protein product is CASSSGNGANVLTF.

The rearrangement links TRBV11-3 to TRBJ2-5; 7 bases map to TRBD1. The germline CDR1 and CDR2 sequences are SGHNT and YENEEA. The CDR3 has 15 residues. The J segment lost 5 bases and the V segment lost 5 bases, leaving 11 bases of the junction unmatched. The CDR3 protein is CASSPGQEAMETQYF. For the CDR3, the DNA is TGTGCCAGCAGCCCCGGACAGGAAGCAATGGAGACCCAGTACTTC.

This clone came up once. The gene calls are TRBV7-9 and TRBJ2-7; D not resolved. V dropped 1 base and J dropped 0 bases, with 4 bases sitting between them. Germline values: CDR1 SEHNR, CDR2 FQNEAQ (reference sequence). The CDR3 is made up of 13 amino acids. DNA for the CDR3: TGTGCCAGCAGCTTAGTGGCCTCCTACGAGCAGTACTTC. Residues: CASSLVASYEQYF.

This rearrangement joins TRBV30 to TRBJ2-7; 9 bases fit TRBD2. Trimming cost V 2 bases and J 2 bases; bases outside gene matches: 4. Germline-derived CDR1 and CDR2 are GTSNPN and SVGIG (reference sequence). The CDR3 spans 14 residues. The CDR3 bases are TGTGCCTGGAGTCTATTAGCGGGAGCCTACGAGCAGTACTTC. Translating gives CAWSLLAGAYEQYF.

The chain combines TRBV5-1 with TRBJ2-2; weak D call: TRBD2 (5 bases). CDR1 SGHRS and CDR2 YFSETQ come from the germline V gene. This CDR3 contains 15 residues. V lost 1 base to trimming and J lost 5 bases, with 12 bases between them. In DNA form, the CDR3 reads TGCGCCAGCAGCTTGACCAACTGGAGGACCGGGGAGCTGTTTTTT. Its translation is CASSLTNWRTGELFF.

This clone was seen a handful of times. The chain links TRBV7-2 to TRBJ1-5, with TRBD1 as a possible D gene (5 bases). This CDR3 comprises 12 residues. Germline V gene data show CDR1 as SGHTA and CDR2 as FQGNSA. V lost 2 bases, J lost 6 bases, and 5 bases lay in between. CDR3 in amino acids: CASSLRGQPQHF. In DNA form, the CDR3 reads TGTGCCAGCAGCTTAAGGGGTCAGCCCCAGCATTTT. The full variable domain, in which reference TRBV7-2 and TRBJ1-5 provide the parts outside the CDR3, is GAGVSQSPSNKVTEKGKDVELRCDPISGHTALYWYRQSLGQGLEFLIYFQGNSAPDKSGLPSDRFSAERTGGSVSTLTIQRTQQEDSAVYLCASSLRGQPQHFGDGTRLSIL.

The CDR3 reads CASSRIAGGPETQYF. CDR3 nucleotide sequence: TGTGCCAGCAGCAGGATAGCGGGAGGGCCTGAGACCCAGTACTTC. The rearrangement links TRBV7-9 to TRBJ2-5, with 11 bases fitting TRBD2. There are 15 residues in the CDR3. V lost 5 bases, J lost 5 bases, and 7 bases stayed unmatched. The germline gives CDR1 SEHNR, CDR2 FQNEAQ (reference sequence).

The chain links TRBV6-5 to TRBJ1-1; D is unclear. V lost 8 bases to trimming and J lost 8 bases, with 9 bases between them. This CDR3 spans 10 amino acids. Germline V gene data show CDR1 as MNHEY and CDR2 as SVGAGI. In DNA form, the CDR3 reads TGTGCCAGCGGGAGGCAGGAAGCTTTCTTT. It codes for CASGRQEAFF.

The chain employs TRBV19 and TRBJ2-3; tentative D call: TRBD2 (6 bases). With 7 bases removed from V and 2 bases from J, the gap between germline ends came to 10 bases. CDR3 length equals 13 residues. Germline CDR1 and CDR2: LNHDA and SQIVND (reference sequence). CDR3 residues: CASMGGNTDTQYF. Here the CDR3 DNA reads TGTGCCAGTATGGGGGGAAACACAGATACGCAGTATTTT.

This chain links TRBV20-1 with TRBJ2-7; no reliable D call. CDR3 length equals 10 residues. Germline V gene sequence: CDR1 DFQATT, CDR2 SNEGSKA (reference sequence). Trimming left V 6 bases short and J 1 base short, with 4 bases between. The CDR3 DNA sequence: TGCAGTGCGCTATCCTACGAGCAGTACTTC. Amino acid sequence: CSALSYEQYF.

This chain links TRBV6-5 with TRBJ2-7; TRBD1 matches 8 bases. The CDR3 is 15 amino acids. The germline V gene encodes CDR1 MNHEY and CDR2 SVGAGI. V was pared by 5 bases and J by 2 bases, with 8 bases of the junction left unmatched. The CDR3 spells CASSPNRGITYEQYF. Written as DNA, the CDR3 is TGTGCCAGCAGTCCAAACAGGGGGATTACCTACGAGCAGTACTTC.

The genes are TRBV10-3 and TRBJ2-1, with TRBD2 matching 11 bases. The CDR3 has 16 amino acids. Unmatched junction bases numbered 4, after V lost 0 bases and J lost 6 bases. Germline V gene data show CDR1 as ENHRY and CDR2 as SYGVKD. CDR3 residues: CAISESGLAGSNEQFF. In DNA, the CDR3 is TGTGCCATCAGTGAGTCCGGACTAGCGGGTAGCAATGAGCAGTTCTTC.

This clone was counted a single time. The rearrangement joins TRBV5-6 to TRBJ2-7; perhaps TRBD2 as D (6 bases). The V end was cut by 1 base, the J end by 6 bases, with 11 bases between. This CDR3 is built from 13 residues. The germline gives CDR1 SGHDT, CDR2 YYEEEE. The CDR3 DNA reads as TGTGCCAGCAGCTTGATGCGGGGACCCGAGCAGTACTTC. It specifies CASSLMRGPEQYF.

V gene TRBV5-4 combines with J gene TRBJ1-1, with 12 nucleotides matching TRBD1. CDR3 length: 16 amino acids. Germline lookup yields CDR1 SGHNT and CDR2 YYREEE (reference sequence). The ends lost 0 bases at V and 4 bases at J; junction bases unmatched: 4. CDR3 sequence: CASSLAGQGAFTEAFF. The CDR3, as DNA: TGTGCCAGCAGCTTGGCGGGACAGGGGGCATTCACTGAAGCTTTCTTT.

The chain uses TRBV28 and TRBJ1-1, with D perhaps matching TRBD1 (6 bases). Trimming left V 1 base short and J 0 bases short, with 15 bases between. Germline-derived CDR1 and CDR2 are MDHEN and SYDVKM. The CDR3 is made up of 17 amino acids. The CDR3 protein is CASSLSRQGFMNTEAFF. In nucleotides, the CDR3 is TGTGCCAGCAGTTTATCTCGCCAGGGGTTTATGAACACTGAAGCTTTCTTT.

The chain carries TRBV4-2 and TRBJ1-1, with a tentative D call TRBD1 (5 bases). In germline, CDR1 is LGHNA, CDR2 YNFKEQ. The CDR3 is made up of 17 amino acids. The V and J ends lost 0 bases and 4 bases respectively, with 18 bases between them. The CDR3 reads CASSQELFRRGATEAFF. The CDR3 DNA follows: TGTGCCAGCAGCCAAGAGTTATTTAGGCGGGGCGCCACTGAAGCTTTCTTT.

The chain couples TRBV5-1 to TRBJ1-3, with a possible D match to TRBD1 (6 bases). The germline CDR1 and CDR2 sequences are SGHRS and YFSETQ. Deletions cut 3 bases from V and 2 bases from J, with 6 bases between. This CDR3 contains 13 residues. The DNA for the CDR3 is TGCGCCAGCAGCTGGGACACTGGAAACACCATATATTTT. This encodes CASSWDTGNTIYF.

The CDR3 loop is CASSRTSGVTDTQYF. The CDR3 DNA is TGTGCCAGCAGCCGGACTAGCGGGGTCACAGATACGCAGTATTTT. The chain employs TRBV28 and TRBJ2-3; 12 bases map to TRBD2. The ends lost 6 bases at V and 2 bases at J; junction bases unmatched: 3. The germline V gene has CDR1 MDHEN and CDR2 SYDVKM. This CDR3 is built from 15 residues.

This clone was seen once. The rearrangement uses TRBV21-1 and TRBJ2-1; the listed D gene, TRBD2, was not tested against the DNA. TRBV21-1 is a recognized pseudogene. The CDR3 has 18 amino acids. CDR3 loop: CASSKGVTFTGENNEQFF. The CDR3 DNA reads TGTGCCAGCAGCAAGGGAGTTACTTTTACGGGAGAAAACAATGAGCAGTTCTTC.

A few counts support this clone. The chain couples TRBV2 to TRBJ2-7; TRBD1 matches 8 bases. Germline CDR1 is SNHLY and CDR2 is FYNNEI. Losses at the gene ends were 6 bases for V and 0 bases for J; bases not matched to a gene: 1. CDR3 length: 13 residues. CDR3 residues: CASRGTGSYEQYF. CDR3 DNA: TGTGCCAGCAGGGGGACAGGCTCCTACGAGCAGTACTTC.

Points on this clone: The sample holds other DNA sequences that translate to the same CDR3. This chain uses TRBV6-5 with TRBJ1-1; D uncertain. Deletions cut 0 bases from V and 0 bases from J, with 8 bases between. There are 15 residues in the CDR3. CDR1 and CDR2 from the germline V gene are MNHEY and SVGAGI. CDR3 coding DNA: TGTGCCAGCAGTTACTCTAGGCAGGTGAACACTGAAGCTTTCTTT. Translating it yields CASSYSRQVNTEAFF.